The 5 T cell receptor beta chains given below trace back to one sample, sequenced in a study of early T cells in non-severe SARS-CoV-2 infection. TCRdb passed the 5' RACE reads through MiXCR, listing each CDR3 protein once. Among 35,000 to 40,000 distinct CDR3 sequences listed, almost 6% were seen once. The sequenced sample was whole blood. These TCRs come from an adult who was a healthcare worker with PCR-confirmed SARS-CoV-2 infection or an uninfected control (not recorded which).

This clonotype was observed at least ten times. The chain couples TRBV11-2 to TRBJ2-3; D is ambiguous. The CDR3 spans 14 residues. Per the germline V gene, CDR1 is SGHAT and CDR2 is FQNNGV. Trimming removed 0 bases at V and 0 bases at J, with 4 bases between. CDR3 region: CASSLDGSTDTQYF. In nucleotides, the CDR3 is TGTGCCAGCAGCTTAGATGGCAGCACAGATACGCAGTATTTT. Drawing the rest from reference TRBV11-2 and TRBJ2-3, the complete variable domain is EAGVAQSPRYKIIEKRQSVAFWCNPISGHATLYWYQQILGQGPKLLIQFQNNGVVDDSQLPKDRFSAERLKGVDSTLKIQPAKLEDSAVYLCASSLDGSTDTQYFGPGTRLTVL.

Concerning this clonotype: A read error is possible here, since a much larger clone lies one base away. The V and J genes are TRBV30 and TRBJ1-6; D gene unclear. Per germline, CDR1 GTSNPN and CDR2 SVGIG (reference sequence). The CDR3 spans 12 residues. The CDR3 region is CAWSPSGSPLQF. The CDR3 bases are TGTGCCTGGAGCCCGTCTGGATCACCCCTCCAATTT.

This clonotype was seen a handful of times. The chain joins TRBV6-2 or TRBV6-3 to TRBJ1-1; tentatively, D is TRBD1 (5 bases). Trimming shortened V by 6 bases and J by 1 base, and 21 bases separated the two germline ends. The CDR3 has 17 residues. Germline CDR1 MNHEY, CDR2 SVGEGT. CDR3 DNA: TGTGCCAGCAGATACACCCCTATGGGGCCGTCGAACACTGAAGCTTTCTTT. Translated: CASRYTPMGPSNTEAFF.

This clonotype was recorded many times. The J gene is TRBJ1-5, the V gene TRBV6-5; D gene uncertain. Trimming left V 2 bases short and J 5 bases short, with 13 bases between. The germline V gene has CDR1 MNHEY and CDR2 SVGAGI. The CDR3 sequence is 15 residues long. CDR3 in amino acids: CASSYGSPLYQPQHF. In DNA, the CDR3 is TGTGCCAGCAGTTACGGCAGCCCTCTATATCAGCCCCAGCATTTT.

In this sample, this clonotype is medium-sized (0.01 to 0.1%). CDR3 sequence reads: CASSRVGPPRNQPQHF. The CDR3 DNA sequence: TGCGCCAGCAGCCGAGTCGGACCGCCGAGGAATCAGCCCCAGCATTTT. The gene calls are TRBV4-1 and TRBJ1-5; D not resolved. The V and J ends lost 4 bases and 4 bases respectively, with 17 bases between them. The CDR3 is made up of 16 amino acids. Looked up from germline, CDR1 is MGHRA and CDR2 is YSYEKL.